This T cell receptor beta chain emerged from a study of cytomegalovirus exposure and HLA in healthy donors. CDR1 and CDR2 from the germline V gene are SGHVS and FNYEAQ. Trimming stripped 3 bases from V and 3 bases from J, with 15 bases between. This CDR3 contains 15 residues. This PCR relied on a set of 60 Vbeta primers and 13 Jbeta primers. TCRdb's table, derived via immunoSEQ multiplex PCR, lists solely in-frame clones and lacks some. The sample lists roughly 70,000 clones, 60% to 75% seen once, with approximately 13% in the top ten. This chain uses TRBV7-6 with TRBJ2-7; possibly TRBD2 for D (5 bases). The material sequenced was PBMCs. The clonotype originates from a man aged 65-85 years in good health and CMV-seronegative. The CDR3 here is CASSFLSGSDYEQYF. DNA of the CDR3: TGTGCCAGCAGCTTCCTAAGCGGTAGCGACTACGAGCAGTACTTC.